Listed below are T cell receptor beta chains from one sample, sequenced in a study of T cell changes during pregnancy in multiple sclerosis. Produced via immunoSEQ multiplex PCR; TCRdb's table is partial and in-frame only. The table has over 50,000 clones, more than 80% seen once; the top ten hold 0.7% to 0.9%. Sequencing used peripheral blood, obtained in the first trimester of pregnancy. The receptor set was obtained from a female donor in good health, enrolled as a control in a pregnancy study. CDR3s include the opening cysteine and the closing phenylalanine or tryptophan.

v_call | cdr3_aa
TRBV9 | CASSGRDRATGELFF
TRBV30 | CAWCSGGAMDTGELFF
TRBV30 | CAWSVSGTDTQYF
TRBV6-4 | CASSGTSGGTGELFF
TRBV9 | CASSSGQDTEAFF
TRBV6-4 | CASSGSGGADTQYF
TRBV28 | CASSTTRGRPQHF
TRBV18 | CASSPRGYGDNQPQHF
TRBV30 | CAWSETGFQPQHF
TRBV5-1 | CASSLGVGGAATEAFF
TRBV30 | CAWRRRGTASHEQFF
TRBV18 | CASSPPLGGYGYTF
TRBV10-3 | CARGQGADGYTF
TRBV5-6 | CASSTSRQGTRMNTEAFF
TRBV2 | CASSGLAGRYNKQFF
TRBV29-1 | CSVPPTVTSGGYTF
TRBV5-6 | CASSSYTGTGEQYF
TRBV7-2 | CASRSRQGLNTEAFF
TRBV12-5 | CASGLVHGASGGPLDTQYF
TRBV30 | CAWNEGDVRNTIYF
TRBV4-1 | CASSPPLLAGADISYNEQFF
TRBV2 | CASKEEGYEQYF
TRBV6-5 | CASSWTGGKGDGYTF
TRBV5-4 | CASSFLNGQGYEQYF
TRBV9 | CASSVETGRAEQYF
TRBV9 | CASSVRGGLRSGANVLTF
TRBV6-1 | CASSDFRASGVPGELFF
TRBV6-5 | CASSYLGQNTEAFF
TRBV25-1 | CASSEHRQDGYTF
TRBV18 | CASSPLGQVQGSPLHF
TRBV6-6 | CASSRGDEQFF
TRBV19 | CASSIRTDYTEAFF
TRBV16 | CASSQSGQNGYTF
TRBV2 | CASSGPDRGAFF
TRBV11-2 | CASSPGIGNQPQHF
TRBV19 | CASSIPGQGGETQYF
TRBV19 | CASSIAGPDTQYF
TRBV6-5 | CASSRTGNQPQHF
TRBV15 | CATSRDRGNYGYTF
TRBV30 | CAWSATGNTEAFF
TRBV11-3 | CASSWGQSNTEAFF
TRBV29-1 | CSARQGINEKLFF
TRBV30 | CAWTGTGEETQYF
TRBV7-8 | CASSSSGGGTSNYGYTF
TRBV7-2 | CASSPIGGTTEAFF
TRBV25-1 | CASSTPTGFDEQFF
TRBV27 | CASSLSGQGASQPQHF